This entry lists 30 T cell receptor beta chains sequenced from one sample in a study of CD4 and CD8 cells across lung adenocarcinoma regions. TCRdb reanalysed the PCR reads using MiXCR and keeps one entry per CDR3 protein. Altogether approximately 6,000 distinct CDR3 sequences are present, roughly 50% being singletons, with the ten largest covering roughly 30%. The sequenced sample was CD4+ T cells from the center of a lung tumor. These receptors were obtained from a female donor with lung adenocarcinoma. The CD4 and CD8 labels of this study may be unreliable.

The chain joins TRBV4-3 to TRBJ2-1, with 13 bases lining up with TRBD2. Losses at the gene ends were 9 bases for V and 0 bases for J; bases not matched to a gene: 8. Germline values: CDR1 LGHNA, CDR2 YSLEER. This CDR3 spans 17 amino acids. CDR3 protein: CARPQGTSGDSYNEQFF. CDR3 sequence (DNA): TGCGCCAGGCCACAGGGGACTAGCGGGGACTCCTACAATGAGCAGTTCTTC.

This clonotype appeared a single time. The chain couples TRBV11-2 to TRBJ2-2; maybe TRBD2 (5 bases). The J call may be faulty, since TRBJ2-3 better matches the DNA end. The CDR3 runs 15 residues. Germline V lookup: CDR1 SGHAT, CDR2 FQNNGV. Here the CDR3 DNA reads TGTGCCAGCAGCGCGACGATGGGGAACACCGGGGAGCAGTATTTT. Translation gives CASSATMGNTGEQYF.

This clonotype has only a few counts. The chain combines TRBV7-2 with TRBJ2-7; 8 bases fit TRBD2. Germline CDR1 SGHTA, CDR2 FQGNSA. J was trimmed by 2 bases and V by 5 bases; bases with no gene match: 8. The CDR3 consists of 15 residues. This CDR3 reads CASSPGGARTYEQYF. As DNA, the CDR3 is TGTGCCAGCAGCCCCGGGGGGGCCCGAACCTACGAGCAGTACTTC.

This clonotype was recorded only once. The rearrangement uses TRBV6-1 and TRBJ2-3; 7 nucleotides agree with TRBD2. The length of the CDR3 is 14 residues. V was pared by 5 bases and J by 2 bases, with 4 bases of the junction left unmatched. From germline, CDR1 is MNHNS and CDR2 SASEGT. For the CDR3, the DNA is TGTGCCAGCAGTTGGGGAGGGCCCACAGATACGCAGTATTTT. The encoded protein is CASSWGGPTDTQYF.

The chain couples TRBV6-1 to TRBJ2-6; a possible D gene is TRBD2 (6 bases). V lost 6 bases and J 18 bases, leaving 27 bases between the germline ends. The CDR3 has 15 amino acids. Germline V gives CDR1 MNHNS, CDR2 SASEGT. The DNA of the CDR3 is TGTGCCAGCAGAGAGGGAGGCTCGGGGTCCTACGTGCAGACTTTC. Translating gives CASREGGSGSYVQTF.

A note on this clonotype: One end of the junction fails to match germline, which may point to a read error. The V call is TRBV6-1, the J call TRBJ2-1, with D possibly being TRBD1 or TRBD2 (5 bases each). There are 13 residues in the CDR3. CDR1 MNHNS and CDR2 SASEGT come from the germline V gene. CDR3 bases: TGTGCCAGGAGCTGCGCGACAGCCGGGGAGCAGTTCTTT. This gives the protein CARSCATAGEQFF.

This clonotype was seen more than once but under ten times. The CDR3 spells CASSFHQTASTDTQYF. In nucleotides, the CDR3 is TGTGCCAGCAGTTTCCACCAGACAGCTAGCACAGATACGCAGTATTTT. The J gene is TRBJ2-3, the V gene TRBV27; D is perhaps TRBD1 (5 bases). The ends were cut back, 3 bases at V and 0 bases at J, with 13 bases in the middle. This CDR3 is built from 16 residues. In germline, CDR1 is MNHEY, CDR2 SMNVEV (reference sequence).

The rearrangement links TRBV6-1 to TRBJ2-3, with D possibly TRBD1 on 5 matching bases. Judging by the DNA end, TRBJ2-7 fits better; the J call may be wrong. This CDR3 is 12 amino acids long. CDR1 and CDR2 (germline): MNHNS, SASEGT. CDR3 in amino acids: CASSQGSYEQYF. The DNA for the CDR3 is TGTGCCAGCAGTCAGGGCTCCTACGAGCAGTACTTC.

A note on this clonotype: An end of the junction differs from the germline gene, which may be a read error. The chain has TRBV6-2 or TRBV6-3 and TRBJ2-4; either TRBD1 or TRBD2 may supply D (5 bases each). From germline, CDR1 is MNHEY and CDR2 SVGEGT. The CDR3 extends over 17 amino acids. Here the CDR3 reads CASSRSPGLRAKNTQYF. CDR3 sequence (DNA): TGTGCCAGCAGCCGCAGCCCGGGGCTGCGAGCCAAAAACACTCAGTACTTC.

This clonotype is deemed medium-sized. V gene TRBV6-1 combines with J gene TRBJ2-5; the D gene could be TRBD1 or TRBD2 (6 bases each). Germline CDR1 reads MNHNS; CDR2 reads SASEGT. This CDR3 region has 18 residues. Trimming took 7 bases from V and 2 from J, leaving 26 bases between them. In DNA form, the CDR3 reads TGTGCCAGCAAGACGTCAACCACAGGGAGGAGGGAGCAAGAGACCCAGTACTTC. Its protein is CASKTSTTGRREQETQYF.

This clonotype was counted a few times. V and J are TRBV4-1 and TRBJ2-1; 14 bases align to TRBD2. The CDR3 sequence is 17 residues long. Germline CDR1 reads MGHRA; CDR2 reads YSYEKL. Germline trimming cut 2 bases from V and 3 bases from J; bases unmatched to any gene: 3. The CDR3: CASSQPGLAGDYNEQFF. Written as DNA, the CDR3 is TGCGCCAGCAGCCAACCGGGACTAGCGGGAGACTACAATGAGCAGTTCTTC.

This clonotype is deemed large. The V call is TRBV25-1, the J call TRBJ2-1; 9 bases agree with TRBD1. The tail of the sequence fits TRBJ2-7 better, so the J call may be wrong. There are 16 residues in the CDR3. Germline-derived CDR1 and CDR2 are MGHDK and SYGVNS. Here the CDR3 DNA reads TGTGCCAGCAGTGGAGTCGGGACAGGGCAAGTTTACGAGCAGTACTTC. Translating gives CASSGVGTGQVYEQYF.

The chain links TRBV28 to TRBJ2-1; 10 positions match TRBD2. The J segment lost 4 bases and the V segment lost 8 bases, leaving 5 bases of the junction unmatched. Germline-derived CDR1 and CDR2 are MDHEN and SYDVKM. The length of the CDR3 is 14 residues. The CDR3 loop is CASFSGGAYNEQFF. In DNA form, the CDR3 reads TGTGCCAGCTTCAGCGGGGGGGCTTACAATGAGCAGTTCTTC.

This rearrangement joins TRBV27 to TRBJ2-1, with 12 bases that match TRBD2. The closer fit of TRBJ2-7 to the DNA end suggests the J call may be wrong. The CDR3 has 18 residues. The germline CDR1 and CDR2 sequences are MNHEY and SMNVEV (reference sequence). In DNA form, the CDR3 reads TGTGCCAGCCATCCCCGACTAGCGGGGGCCAAAACCCCCTACGAGCAGTACTTC. Residues: CASHPRLAGAKTPYEQYF.

In the case of this clonotype: This CDR3 fails to terminate in the conserved phenylalanine or tryptophan, so it likely reflects a read error. The DNA is left out, because the CDR3 cannot be placed on it with certainty; the CDR3 is given as TCRdb lists it. The chain links TRBV6-7 to TRBJ2-6; TRBD1, the D gene given by the table, was not confirmed from the DNA. TRBV6-7 is filed as an ORF, its function uncertain. A total of 11 residues make up the CDR3, ends included. CDR3: CCPQHFKQPGS.

In this sample, this clonotype turned up many times. The chain links TRBV6-1 to TRBJ2-1; 9 bases fit TRBD2. Gene TRBJ2-7 matches the end of the DNA better, so the J call may be wrong. Germline CDR1 is MNHNS and CDR2 is SASEGT. The CDR3 is 16 amino acids. The CDR3 is CASRSIAGDHVYEQYF. CDR3 sequence (DNA): TGTGCCAGCCGATCGATAGCGGGAGATCACGTCTACGAGCAGTACTTC.

This clonotype was observed once. The rearrangement uses TRBV6-4 and TRBJ2-2; possibly TRBD1 for D (5 bases). Germline-derived CDR1 and CDR2 are MRHNA and SNTAGT. The V end was cut by 3 bases, the J end by 3 bases, with 11 bases between. CDR3 length: 15 amino acids. The DNA of the CDR3 is TGTGCCAGCAGTGATGACGACAGCTACACCGGGGAGCTGTTTTTT. Amino acids: CASSDDDSYTGELFF.

This sequence joins TRBV10-1 and TRBJ2-5; D ambiguous. Germline lookup yields CDR1 WNHNN and CDR2 SYGVQD (reference sequence). Between the trimmed V and J ends, which lost 10 bases and 0 bases, there was a span of 12 bases. This CDR3 region has 13 residues. In DNA, the CDR3 is TGCGCCACCGAACTCCGTGACCAAGAGACCCAGTACTTC. Encoded protein: CATELRDQETQYF.

The chain uses TRBV5-1 and TRBJ2-1; tentatively, D is TRBD1 (6 bases). The CDR3 consists of 13 residues. The V and J ends lost 6 bases and 7 bases respectively, with 14 bases between them. CDR1 is SGHRS, CDR2 YFSETQ, per germline. The CDR3 sequence is CASTKGDLNEQFF. For the CDR3, the DNA is TGCGCCAGCACCAAGGGGGATCTGAATGAGCAGTTCTTC.

The chain has TRBV27 and TRBJ2-4; D remains ambiguous. The better agreement between TRBJ2-7 and the DNA end casts doubt on the J call. The CDR3 is made up of 13 amino acids. In germline, CDR1 is MNHEY, CDR2 SMNVEV (reference sequence). The CDR3 is CASSFGPDYEQYF. The CDR3 coding sequence is TGTGCCAGCAGTTTCGGACCGGACTACGAGCAGTACTTC.

The rearrangement links TRBV6-1 to TRBJ1-2; a weak D match, TRBD1 (6 bases). The V end lost 0 bases, the J end lost 7 bases, and 12 bases lay between the germline ends. This CDR3 comprises 14 residues. Germline V gene lookup returns CDR1 MNHNS and CDR2 SASEGT. The CDR3 region is CASSEAWGQLGYTF. As DNA, the CDR3 is TGTGCCAGCAGTGAAGCTTGGGGGCAGCTTGGCTACACCTTC.

This clonotype was detected only a few times. The chain couples TRBV7-2 to TRBJ1-2, with 9 bases aligning to TRBD1. The germline V gene encodes CDR1 SGHTA and CDR2 FQGNSA. The CDR3 length is 16 residues. The J segment lost 5 bases and the V segment lost 1 base, leaving 8 bases of the junction unmatched. DNA for the CDR3: TGTGCCAGCAGCTTAGAGGTGGGACAGGGAGGTTATGGCTACACCTTC. Its translation: CASSLEVGQGGYGYTF.

A remark on this clonotype: A junction end diverges from the germline sequence, so it may reflect a read error. The chain employs TRBV7-2 and TRBJ2-1; a possible D gene is TRBD2 (6 bases). The CDR3 length is 16 residues. The germline V gene has CDR1 SGHTA and CDR2 FQGNSA. The CDR3 DNA is TGTGCCAGCAGCGTAAAAACGGGACTCGCATTGGATGCGCAGTATTTC. Translation: CASSVKTGLALDAQYF.

This clonotype is medium-sized in the sample. For the CDR3, the DNA is TGTGCCACCAGTGATCCCACAGGGGGAGAGACCCAGTACTTC. It translates to CATSDPTGGETQYF. The chain joins TRBV24-1 to TRBJ2-5; 8 positions agree with TRBD1. V shed 3 bases, J shed 4 bases, and the junction held 3 bases outside the gene matches. Germline CDR1 and CDR2: KGHDR and SFDVKD. The CDR3 consists of 14 residues.

The chain links TRBV6-4 to TRBJ1-1; D remains ambiguous. The CDR3 contains 14 residues. Looked up from germline, CDR1 is MRHNA and CDR2 is SNTAGT. The ends were cut back, 0 bases at V and 1 base at J, with 6 bases in the middle. CDR3: CASSDSTENTEAFF. As DNA, the CDR3 is TGTGCCAGCAGTGACTCGACGGAGAACACTGAAGCTTTCTTT.

In its sample, this clonotype was seen many times. The genes are TRBV6-4 and TRBJ2-1; maybe TRBD2 (6 bases). Trimming stripped 0 bases from V and 9 bases from J, with 12 bases between. The CDR3 spans 14 residues. Per the germline V gene, CDR1 is MRHNA and CDR2 is SNTAGT. CDR3: CASSDSEEGIEQFF. As DNA, the CDR3 is TGTGCCAGCAGTGACTCGGAGGAGGGGATTGAGCAGTTCTTC.

Details on this clonotype: A read error may produce the germline difference seen at one junction end. The V and J genes are TRBV27 and TRBJ2-3; no definite D call. The CDR3 length is 13 residues. Germline CDR1 MNHEY, CDR2 SMNVEV (reference sequence). The CDR3, as DNA: TGTGGCAGCAAGGCTGTGAGCACCGATACGCAGTTTTTT. It yields the protein CGSKAVSTDTQFF.

This clonotype has at least ten counts. The chain is built from TRBV7-2 and TRBJ1-2; D ambiguous. V was clipped by 3 bases and J by 2 bases, with 16 bases between them. From germline, CDR1 is SGHTA and CDR2 FQGNSA. The CDR3 is 16 amino acids. The CDR3 loop is CASSFGVSGANYGYTF. CDR3 DNA: TGTGCCAGCAGCTTTGGGGTTTCAGGAGCAAACTATGGCTACACCTTC.

The chain has TRBV6-1 and TRBJ2-3; D gene unclear. Trimming cost V 4 bases and J 1 base, with 9 bases left between them. This CDR3 contains 14 residues. CDR1 is MNHNS, CDR2 SASEGT, per germline. CDR3 DNA: TGTGCCAGCAGTGGGGCTCGCGGCACAGATACGCAGTATTTT. This codes for CASSGARGTDTQYF.

Comment on this clonotype: One end of the junction is discordant with germline, which a read error may explain. The chain employs TRBV6-1 and TRBJ2-4; D not certain. CDR1 is MNHNS, CDR2 SASEGT, per germline. The length of the CDR3 is 12 residues. The CDR3 sequence is CASTSFPDTQYF. The CDR3 nucleotides read TGTGCCAGCACCAGCTTCCCAGATACTCAGTATTTC.